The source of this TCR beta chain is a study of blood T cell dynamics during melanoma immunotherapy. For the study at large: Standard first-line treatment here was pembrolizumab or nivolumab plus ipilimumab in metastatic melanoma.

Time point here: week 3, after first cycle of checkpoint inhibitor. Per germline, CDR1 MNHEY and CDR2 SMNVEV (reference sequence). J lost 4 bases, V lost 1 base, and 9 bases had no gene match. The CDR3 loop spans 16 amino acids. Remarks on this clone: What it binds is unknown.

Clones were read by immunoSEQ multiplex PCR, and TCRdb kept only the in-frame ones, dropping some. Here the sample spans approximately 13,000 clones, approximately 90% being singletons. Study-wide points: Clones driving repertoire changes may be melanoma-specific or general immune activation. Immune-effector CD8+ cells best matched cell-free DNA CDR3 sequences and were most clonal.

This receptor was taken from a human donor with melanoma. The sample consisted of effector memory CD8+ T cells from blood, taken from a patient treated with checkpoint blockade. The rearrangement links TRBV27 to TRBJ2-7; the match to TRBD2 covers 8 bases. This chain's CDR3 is CASSLLKRESFYEQYF. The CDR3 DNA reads TGTGCCAGCAGTTTATTAAAGCGGGAGTCCTTTTACGAGCAGTACTTC.